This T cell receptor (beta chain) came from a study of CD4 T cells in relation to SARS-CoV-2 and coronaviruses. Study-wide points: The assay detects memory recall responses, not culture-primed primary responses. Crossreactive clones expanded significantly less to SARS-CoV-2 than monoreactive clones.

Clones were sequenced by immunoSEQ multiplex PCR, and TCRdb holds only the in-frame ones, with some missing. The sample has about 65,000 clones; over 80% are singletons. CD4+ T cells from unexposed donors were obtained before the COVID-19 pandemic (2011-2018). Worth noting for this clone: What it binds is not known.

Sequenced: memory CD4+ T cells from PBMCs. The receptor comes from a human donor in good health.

The CDR3 sequence is CASMRASTDTQYF. The CDR3 nucleotides read TGCGCCAGCATGCGGGCGAGCACAGATACGCAGTATTTT. The J gene is TRBJ2-3, the V gene TRBV5-1; possible D gene TRBD2, 5 bases. The V end lost 6 bases, the J end lost 0 bases, and 8 bases lay between the germline ends. Germline V CDR1 and CDR2: SGHRS, YFSETQ. The CDR3 is made up of 13 amino acids.